The 10 T cell receptor beta chains listed next were all sequenced from one sample in a study of human T cells and chemical hapten exposure. Time point in this sample: patch test 1, 2 weeks after DPC sensitization. The treatment here: therapeutic diphenylcyclopropenone sensitization with weekly scalp DPC. TCRdb re-called the RACE reads with MiXCR, one entry per CDR3 protein. The sample gives tens of thousands of distinct CDR3 sequences, around 7.8% of which show up once; around 1.5% is in the top ten. Source: whole blood, taken in connection with sensitization to the hapten diphenylcyclopropenone (DPC). These receptors came from a woman in her twenties or thirties with alopecia areata. Some clones in this sample may be carry-over from other donors' samples.

Only a few counts were recorded for this clonotype. This chain connects TRBV9 to TRBJ1-1; tentatively, D is TRBD1 (5 bases). V was shortened by 0 bases and J by 7 bases, with 13 bases between the two germline ends. CDR1 and CDR2 from the germline V gene are SGDLS and YYNGEE. The CDR3 totals 14 residues. The CDR3 spells CASSVVSGDGEAFF. CDR3 sequence (DNA): TGTGCCAGCAGCGTAGTATCGGGGGATGGTGAAGCTTTCTTT.

This chain connects TRBV3-1 to TRBJ2-7, with D possibly TRBD1 on 5 matching bases. CDR1 is LGHDT, CDR2 YNNKEL, per germline (reference sequence). The germline V and J ends were trimmed by 3 bases and 7 bases, with 13 bases remaining between them. The CDR3 extends over 13 amino acids. CDR3 nucleotides: TGTGCCAGCAGCCAGGGGCCGGTTGGAGAGCAGTACTTC. Translating it yields CASSQGPVGEQYF.

The sample holds many counts of this clonotype. The chain combines TRBV29-1 with TRBJ1-1; a weak D match, TRBD1 (5 bases). Germline V gene lookup returns CDR1 SQVTM and CDR2 ANQGSEA. V was pared by 5 bases and J by 6 bases, with 13 bases between. The CDR3 is made up of 12 amino acids. For the CDR3, the DNA is TGCAGCGTTCTGCCCGGGACGGCTGAAGCTTTCTTT. This sequence encodes CSVLPGTAEAFF. The full variable domain, in which reference TRBV29-1 and TRBJ1-1 provide the parts outside the CDR3, is SAVISQKPSRDICQRGTSLTIQCQVDSQVTMMFWYRQQPGQSLTLIATANQGSEATYESGFVIDKFPISRPNLTFSTLTVSNMSPEDSSIYLCSVLPGTAEAFFGQGTRLTVV.

This clonotype was seen only a few times. Possible read error: a much larger clone is one base away. The V call is TRBV12-3 or TRBV12-4, the J call TRBJ1-5, with D tentatively TRBD1 (6 bases). The ends were cut back, 1 base at V and 2 bases at J, with 21 bases in the middle. The CDR3 sequence is 19 residues long. The CDR3: CASSLEGQGTSGGNQPQHF. The DNA for the CDR3 is TGTGCCAGCAGTTTAGAGGGGCAGGGGACTAGCGGCGGCAATCAGCCCCAGCATTTT.

This clonotype was recorded at least ten times. The rearrangement joins TRBV6-5 to TRBJ2-7, with 7 bases matching TRBD2. CDR1 is MNHEY, CDR2 SVGAGI, per germline. Germline trimming cut 8 bases from V and 5 bases from J; bases unmatched to any gene: 15. The CDR3 consists of 15 residues. The CDR3, as DNA: TGTGCCAGCCATAGGCGCGGCGGGGGACGCAACGAGCAGTACTTC. Translating it yields CASHRRGGGRNEQYF.

There are many counts of this clonotype. DNA for the CDR3: TGCGCCAGCAGCTTGGGGCATCCGGCCAATGAGCAGTTCTTC. It specifies CASSLGHPANEQFF. This sequence joins TRBV5-1 and TRBJ2-1, with unresolved D. Trimming stripped 0 bases from V and 6 bases from J, with 10 bases between. CDR3 length: 14 amino acids. Germline CDR1 reads SGHRS; CDR2 reads YFSETQ.

In this sample, this clonotype turned up many times. This chain connects TRBV10-3 to TRBJ2-1; 9 bases agree with TRBD2. Looked up from germline, CDR1 is ENHRY and CDR2 is SYGVKD. This CDR3 comprises 13 residues. Germline trimming cut 5 bases from V and 7 bases from J; bases unmatched to any gene: 3. CDR3 coding DNA: TGTGCCATCAGTAGCGGGGGGACGAATGAGCAGTTCTTC. Its protein product is CAISSGGTNEQFF.

The table lists this clonotype with a few counts. The genes are TRBV7-6 and TRBJ1-2, with 10 bases fitting TRBD1. The germline V gene encodes CDR1 SGHVS and CDR2 FNYEAQ. The CDR3 has 15 residues. Trimming cost V 5 bases and J 3 bases; bases outside gene matches: 6. The CDR3 here is CASSQTGGWDYGYTF. CDR3 DNA sequence: TGTGCCAGCAGCCAGACAGGGGGCTGGGACTATGGCTACACCTTC. Using reference TRBV7-6 and TRBJ1-2 for the parts outside the CDR3, the full variable domain is GAGVSQSPRYKVTKRGQDVALRCDPISGHVSLYWYRQALGQGPEFLTYFNYEAQQDKSGLPNDRFSAERPEGSISTLTIQRTEQRDSAMYRCASSQTGGWDYGYTFGSGTRLTVV.

This clonotype appeared many times. The chain couples TRBV5-1 to TRBJ2-1; 7 positions agree with TRBD2. Trimming took 4 bases from V and 0 from J; bases not matched to a gene: 7. The germline V gene has CDR1 SGHRS and CDR2 YFSETQ. This CDR3 has 16 amino acids. CDR3 nucleotide sequence: TGCGCCAGCAGCACGGACGGGGGGAGCTCCTACAATGAGCAGTTCTTC. Its translation: CASSTDGGSSYNEQFF.

In its sample, this clonotype was seen many times. V gene TRBV5-6 combines with J gene TRBJ1-3; no reliable D call. Looked up from germline, CDR1 is SGHDT and CDR2 is YYEEEE. CDR3 length: 16 amino acids. V shed 4 bases and J shed 3 bases, with 17 bases lying between them. As DNA, the CDR3 is TGTGCCAGCAGCCCGGAGGCCGGGCGGTATGGAAACACCATATATTTT. Translating gives CASSPEAGRYGNTIYF.